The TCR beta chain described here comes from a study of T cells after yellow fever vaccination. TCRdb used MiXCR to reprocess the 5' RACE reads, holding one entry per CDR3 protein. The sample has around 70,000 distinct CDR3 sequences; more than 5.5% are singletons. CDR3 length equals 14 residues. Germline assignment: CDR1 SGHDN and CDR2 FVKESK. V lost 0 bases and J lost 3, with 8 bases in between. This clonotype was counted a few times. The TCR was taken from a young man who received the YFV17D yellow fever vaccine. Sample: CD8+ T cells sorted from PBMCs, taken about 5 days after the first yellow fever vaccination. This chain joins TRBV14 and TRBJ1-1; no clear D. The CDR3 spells CASSQDLLDTEAFF. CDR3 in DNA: TGTGCCAGCAGCCAAGATCTTCTGGACACTGAAGCTTTCTTT.